This TCR beta chain was recovered during a study of memory CD4+ T cells and cytomegalovirus serostatus (dated by TCRdb to between 2017 and 2020). About the investigation overall: The cohort comprised about 33 healthy Belgian adults, 9 CMV seropositive and 24 CMV seronegative. To replicate a published TCR-based CMV serostatus classifier, the researchers sequenced the CD4+ memory TCRbeta repertoires of a Belgian cohort whose cytomegalovirus serostatus was known. General study outcomes and caveats: Among the 160 or so previously reported CMV-associated TCRbeta sequences, some 67 showed up in the CD4+ memory repertoires, with each one found in between one and five individuals. For predicting CMV serostatus, the median bootstrapped AUC was roughly 0.96 using the original framework and about 0.89 using a US-trained random forest. The original-framework classifier achieved a median bootstrapped AUC of approximately 0.96 with a 95% CI of 0.76-1.00 on the Belgian cohort. Only CD4+CD45RO+ memory cells were sequenced, in contrast to the original study, which included naive and memory CD4+ and CD8+ populations. The results were read as suggesting that the CMV-associated TCR signature is, for the most part, present in the CD4+ memory repertoire.

Single viable CD3+CD4+CD8-CD45RO+ cells were sorted as memory CD4+ T cells on a FACSAria II. CMV serostatus was determined with a Roche Elecsys assay detecting serum IgG against CMV pp150, pp28, p38 and p52. Once the samples were thawed, total CD4+ T cells were enriched through positive selection using CD4 magnetic microbeads. Samples originated from another study that specifically interrogated the CD4+ T cell memory repertoire. Following standard operating procedures, peripheral blood mononuclear cells were isolated and cryopreserved, while serum was kept at -80 degrees C. The staining used CD3-PerCP (BW264/56), CD4-APC (RPA-T4), CD45RO-PE (UCHT1) and CD8-Pacific Orange (3B5) antibodies, and Sytox blue was used to exclude non-viable cells. In regard to this clone: It lacks a known antigen. No much larger clonotype is one base removed from it; base qualities were not supplied.

The Quick-DNA Microprep Kit was used to extract genomic DNA from the sorted cells. Amplification of TCRbeta DNA was done with the immunoSEQ hsTCRbeta kit, following the protocol from the manufacturer. An Illumina MiSeq instrument was used to sequence the TCRbeta libraries. Regarding the original processing steps: After out-of-frame sequences were removed, some 2 million distinct TCRbeta sequences remained, averaging about 67,000 per individual. Two values were used to score each individual: the count of fewer than 200 previously reported CMV-associated TCRbeta sequences and the total count of productive distinct TCRbeta sequences. A beta-binomial model was reimplemented in Python, and scikit-learn random forests with default parameters were trained on data from the US cohort. Classifier performance on the Belgian cohort was reported as the median AUC with percentile confidence intervals calculated over 10,000 bootstrap iterations. TCRdb retrieved this table from immuneACCESS and kept in-frame rearrangements only. Not all clones are present; in checked studies, unresolved V genes account for under half, and no reason is known for the remainder. The DNA gave D and trimming, while V, J and clone size come from that table. Within this sample are 40,000 to 45,000 clones, with about 80% of them counted one time only. The ten largest clones capture around 1.9% of the sample.

V and J are truncated by 0 bases and 5 bases respectively, leaving an intervening sequence of 4 bases. Counted from cysteine to phenylalanine, this CDR3 has 12 amino acids. This entry keeps only the CDR3 DNA: 36 bases, framed from base 1. In the germline V gene, CDR1 corresponds to MNHNS and CDR2 to SASEGT. The chain uses TRBV6-1 and TRBJ2-5; the D gene is not confidently resolved. Sample: memory CD4+ T cells from blood. The sequence was obtained from an adult in good health and CMV-seronegative. The CDR3 region has the sequence CASSEAVETQYF. The nucleotide sequence reads as follows: TGTGCCAGCAGTGAAGCAGTGGAGACCCAGTACTTC.